The 32 T cell receptor beta chains below were found in one sample sequenced in a study of blood T cell repertoires in COVID-19. Assay: immunoSEQ multiplex PCR; the TCRdb copy retains only in-frame clones and omits some. This sample has under 200,000 clones, with more than 60% found just once. The sequencing sample was made of peripheral blood. Source of these receptors: a man in his sixties with acute or convalescent COVID-19.

This clone was observed a few times. V usage is TRBV11-2 and J usage is TRBJ2-2; 7 bases fit TRBD2. The V gene end was trimmed by 5 bases and the J gene end by 7 bases; junction bases not matched to a gene: 10. CDR1 and CDR2 (germline): SGHAT, FQNNGV. CDR3 length equals 15 residues. As DNA, the CDR3 is TGTGCCAGCAGCCCCCGGGGAGGGGCGGTCGGGGAGCTGTTTTTT. Protein sequence: CASSPRGGAVGELFF.

This clone showed up just a few times. This sequence joins TRBV7-3 and TRBJ1-1; TRBD1 matches at 11 bases. V shed 4 bases and J 5 bases; nucleotides not matched to a gene: 6. CDR3 length equals 15 residues. Germline V gene data show CDR1 as SGHTA and CDR2 as FQGTGA. DNA for the CDR3: TGTGCCAGCAGCTCCACCGGGACAGGGGGGACTGAAGCTTTCTTT. Translation gives CASSSTGTGGTEAFF.

The V call is TRBV11-2, the J call TRBJ1-1, with TRBD1 matching 11 bases. This CDR3 is 15 amino acids long. V lost 5 bases and J lost 7; bases outside the gene matches: 9. Germline values: CDR1 SGHAT, CDR2 FQNNGV. The CDR3 sequence is CASSPGQGAKIEAFF. The CDR3 nucleotides read TGTGCCAGCAGCCCCGGACAGGGGGCAAAGATTGAAGCTTTCTTT.

A single count supports this clone. The chain couples TRBV29-1 to TRBJ2-7; 14 bases are a match to TRBD2. CDR3 length equals 15 residues. The junction had 2 bases not matched to a gene; V was cut back by 3 bases and J by 1 base. Per germline, CDR1 SQVTM and CDR2 ANQGSEA. CDR3: CSVDGTSGGSYEQYF. The CDR3 DNA is TGCAGCGTTGATGGGACTAGCGGGGGATCCTACGAGCAGTACTTC.

The genes are TRBV6-2 or TRBV6-3 and TRBJ2-3, with 9 bases fitting TRBD1. Losses at the gene ends were 1 base for V and 4 bases for J; bases not matched to a gene: 9. Germline values: CDR1 MNHEY, CDR2 SVGEGT. The CDR3 consists of 17 residues. The CDR3 reads CASSYFPGTGRADTQYF. DNA for the CDR3: TGTGCCAGCAGTTACTTCCCCGGGACAGGGCGGGCAGATACGCAGTATTTT.

This clone was seen a few times. This CDR3 is CASSSGTGLLRYEQYF. CDR3 DNA sequence: TGTGCCAGCAGCTCCGGGACAGGGTTACTCCGGTACGAGCAGTACTTC. The chain employs TRBV5-6 and TRBJ2-7; the match to TRBD1 covers 9 bases. The CDR3 contains 16 residues. Per the germline V gene, CDR1 is SGHDT and CDR2 is YYEEEE. The junction had 11 bases not matched to a gene; V was cut back by 3 bases and J by 4 bases.

The V call is TRBV11-2, the J call TRBJ1-3; D is unclear. The CDR3 is 18 amino acids. The germline CDR1 and CDR2 sequences are SGHAT and FQNNGV. V was shortened by 0 bases and J by 0 bases, with 15 bases between the two germline ends. CDR3 sequence reads: CASSLDPRGVSSGNTIYF. DNA of the CDR3: TGTGCCAGCAGCTTAGATCCCAGAGGAGTGAGCTCTGGAAACACCATATATTTT.

CDR3 residues: CASSHSSQGKDQPQHF. The CDR3 region has the DNA TGCGCCAGCAGTCATTCATCACAGGGGAAAGACCAGCCCCAGCATTTT. The V gene is TRBV23-1, the J gene TRBJ1-5; 7 bases fit TRBD1. TRBV23-1 is placed among ORFs of uncertain function. V dropped 3 bases and J dropped 7; count of bases not matched to a gene: 12. This CDR3 has 16 amino acids.

The V and J genes are TRBV3-1 (or the pseudogene TRBV3-2) and TRBJ1-2; no firm D call. Deletions cut 4 bases from V and 3 bases from J, with 15 bases between. CDR3 length: 15 amino acids. Germline V CDR1 and CDR2: LGHDT, YNNKEL (reference sequence). CDR3 coding DNA: TGTGCCAGCAGCCCCGGGATCCGCAGTCACTATGGCTACACCTTC. Its translation is CASSPGIRSHYGYTF.

For this clone: Germline and junction disagree at one end, which may indicate a read error. V usage is TRBV7-7 and J usage is TRBJ1-2; the D is unclear. The CDR3 has 16 amino acids. The germline V gene encodes CDR1 SSHAT and CDR2 FNYEAQ (reference sequence). The CDR3 region is CASSLASRRFYYGYTF. CDR3 coding DNA: TGTGCTAGCAGCTTAGCATCTAGGCGTTTTTACTATGGCTACACCTTC.

The chain links TRBV3-1 (or the pseudogene TRBV3-2) to TRBJ2-7; weak D call: TRBD1 (8 bases). CDR3 length equals 14 residues. With 4 bases removed from V and 6 bases from J, the gap between germline ends came to 16 bases. Germline values: CDR1 LGHDT, CDR2 YNNKEL (reference sequence). Written as DNA, the CDR3 is TGTGCCAGCAGCCTCGGGAACAGGGGGGGCGAGCAGTACTTC. It is translated as CASSLGNRGGEQYF.

The chain employs TRBV11-1 and TRBJ2-5; 8 bases are a match to TRBD1. V lost 5 bases, J lost 5 bases, and 7 bases stayed unmatched. The length of the CDR3 is 14 residues. CDR1 is SGHAT, CDR2 FQDESV, per germline (reference sequence). CDR3 nucleotides: TGTGCCAGCAGCCCGCAGGGGGCACGGGAGACCCAGTACTTC. The encoded protein is CASSPQGARETQYF.

This clone came up once. The chain uses TRBV25-1 and TRBJ2-4; 7 bases are a match to TRBD2. Germline CDR1 MGHDK, CDR2 SYGVNS. V lost 1 base to trimming and J lost 5 bases; unmatched junction nucleotides: 8. This CDR3 region has 16 residues. CDR3 nucleotides: TGTGCCAGCAGTGAATGGGGGGGTCCGGTGGAAAACATTCAGTACTTC. Its protein product is CASSEWGGPVENIQYF.

The V and J genes are TRBV19 and TRBJ2-3; TRBD1 agrees at 10 bases. The CDR3 has 13 amino acids. V dropped 5 bases and J dropped 10; count of bases not matched to a gene: 6. Germline CDR1 reads LNHDA; CDR2 reads SQIVND (reference sequence). CDR3 in amino acids: CASSGAGTGAQYF. The CDR3, as DNA: TGTGCCAGTAGTGGCGCCGGGACAGGGGCGCAGTATTTT.

The chain joins TRBV28 to TRBJ2-2; D unclear. The ends were cut back, 7 bases at V and 0 bases at J, with 12 bases in the middle. The CDR3 is 15 residues long. Germline CDR1 reads MDHEN; CDR2 reads SYDVKM. CDR3 loop: CASTPPTTNTGELFF. CDR3 nucleotide sequence: TGTGCCAGCACCCCCCCCACTACGAACACCGGGGAGCTGTTTTTT.

The chain links TRBV12-3 or TRBV12-4 to TRBJ1-6, with 8 bases that match TRBD1. V lost 5 bases to trimming and J lost 10 bases; unmatched junction nucleotides: 4. This CDR3 is built from 13 residues. The CDR3 DNA is TGTGCCAGCAGTACAGGGGGACGATCACCCCTCCACTTT. Protein product: CASSTGGRSPLHF.

CDR3 DNA: TGTGCCAGCAGCAGCCGGACAGGGGGCCCGAACGAGCAGTACTTC. It translates to CASSSRTGGPNEQYF. The rearrangement joins TRBV5-4 to TRBJ2-7, with TRBD1 matching 11 bases. This CDR3 has 15 residues. V shed 4 bases, J shed 5 bases, and the junction held 8 bases outside the gene matches. Germline V CDR1 and CDR2: SGHNT, YYREEE (reference sequence).

The count of this clone is one. The V call is TRBV18, the J call TRBJ1-2, with D tentatively TRBD1 (6 bases). CDR1 and CDR2 from the germline V gene are KGHSH and LQKENI. The V end was cut by 5 bases, the J end by 3 bases, with 10 bases between. The CDR3 has 13 amino acids. The CDR3 DNA sequence: TGTGCCAGCTCATGGACAGACGACTATGGCTACACCTTC. Translation gives CASSWTDDYGYTF.

This chain connects TRBV6-4 to TRBJ1-1; D is undetermined. Looked up from germline, CDR1 is MRHNA and CDR2 is SNTAGT. Between the trimmed V and J ends, which lost 0 bases and 2 bases, there was a span of 7 bases. This CDR3 is 14 amino acids long. The CDR3 loop reads CASSDSAANTEAFF. In DNA form, the CDR3 reads TGTGCCAGCAGTGACTCCGCGGCCAACACTGAAGCTTTCTTT.

This clone was seen a few times. The chain recombines TRBV5-4 with TRBJ1-2; D uncertain. Germline lookup yields CDR1 SGHNT and CDR2 YYREEE (reference sequence). The CDR3 is made up of 13 amino acids. Between the trimmed V and J ends, which lost 2 bases and 3 bases, there was a span of 8 bases. This CDR3 reads CASSLRTDYGYTF. The CDR3 coding sequence is TGTGCCAGCAGCTTAAGAACAGACTATGGCTACACCTTC.

This chain joins TRBV25-1 and TRBJ2-1, with 8 nucleotides matching TRBD2. V shed 5 bases and J 9 bases; nucleotides not matched to a gene: 6. Germline V CDR1 and CDR2: MGHDK, SYGVNS. The CDR3 runs 13 residues. In DNA, the CDR3 is TGTGCCAGCAGTCCGGGGGGGAGCGGTGAGCAGTTCTTC. This gives the protein CASSPGGSGEQFF.

This chain connects TRBV4-3 to TRBJ2-3; 8 bases map to TRBD2. CDR1 and CDR2 from the germline V gene are LGHNA and YSLEER. The CDR3 extends over 15 amino acids. V shed 0 bases and J 6 bases; nucleotides not matched to a gene: 5. Here the CDR3 DNA reads TGCGCCAGCAGCCAAGATGGCGGGGGGAGGGATACGCAGTATTTT. Residues: CASSQDGGGRDTQYF.

This chain connects TRBV6-4 to TRBJ1-2, with 8 bases lining up with TRBD1. CDR3 length: 15 amino acids. Trimming cost V 4 bases and J 8 bases; bases outside gene matches: 12. CDR1 and CDR2 from the germline V gene are MRHNA and SNTAGT. The CDR3 sequence: CASSVGARGQEGYTF. CDR3 bases: TGTGCCAGCAGTGTAGGGGCCAGGGGGCAGGAAGGCTACACCTTC.

The chain has TRBV7-2 and TRBJ1-3; D gene uncertain. V lost 1 base, J lost 4 bases, and 11 bases lay in between. Per germline, CDR1 SGHTA and CDR2 FQGNSA. This CDR3 contains 15 residues. CDR3 residues: CASSLDSVSGNTIYF. The DNA for the CDR3 is TGTGCCAGCAGCTTAGATTCGGTGAGCGGAAACACCATATATTTT.

This clone was seen only once. The chain couples TRBV5-1 to TRBJ1-3, with no clear D. The CDR3 totals 16 residues. Trimming pared 3 bases from V and 0 bases from J, leaving 13 bases between. Germline V gene lookup returns CDR1 SGHRS and CDR2 YFSETQ. DNA of the CDR3: TGCGCCAGCAGCTCCGATATCGTGAGCTCTGGAAACACCATATATTTT. Protein product: CASSSDIVSSGNTIYF.

The gene calls are TRBV11-2 and TRBJ1-6; the D is unclear. Trimming stripped 4 bases from V and 12 bases from J, with 10 bases between. There are 12 residues in the CDR3. Germline loops: CDR1 SGHAT, CDR2 FQNNGV. The CDR3 here is CASSSSGGPLHF. CDR3 nucleotides: TGTGCCAGCAGCTCCTCCGGCGGACCCCTCCACTTT.

On this clone itself: The same CDR3 is also encoded by other DNA sequences in this sample. The chain couples TRBV10-1 to TRBJ2-7; D not resolved. Germline assignment: CDR1 WNHNN and CDR2 SYGVQD (reference sequence). The CDR3 runs 13 residues. Trimming pared 0 bases from V and 2 bases from J, leaving 5 bases between. CDR3: CASSESTAYEQYF. The CDR3 nucleotides are TGCGCCAGCAGTGAGTCGACTGCCTACGAGCAGTACTTC.

The chain recombines TRBV7-2 with TRBJ1-1; unclear D gene. The CDR3 extends over 13 amino acids. Germline CDR1 is SGHTA and CDR2 is FQGNSA. The V end lost 0 bases, the J end lost 1 base, and 3 bases lay between the germline ends. The chain's CDR3 is CASSLAQNTEAFF. The CDR3 DNA sequence: TGTGCCAGCAGCTTAGCCCAGAACACTGAAGCTTTCTTT.

The chain carries TRBV18 and TRBJ1-4; possibly TRBD1 for D (5 bases). V dropped 3 bases and J dropped 7 bases, with 15 bases sitting between them. The CDR3 has 15 residues. Germline V lookup: CDR1 KGHSH, CDR2 LQKENI. CDR3 region: CASSPGQGHLEKLFF. The CDR3 bases are TGTGCCAGCTCACCCGGGCAGGGTCACCTTGAAAAACTGTTTTTT. Full variable domain (remainder filled in from reference TRBV18 and TRBJ1-4): NAGVMQNPRHLVRRRGQEARLRCSPMKGHSHVYWYRQLPEEGLKFMVYLQKENIIDESGMPKERFSAEFPKEGPSILRIQQVVRGDSAAYFCASSPGQGHLEKLFFGSGTQLSVL.

The table lists this clone with many counts. The chain carries TRBV6-5 and TRBJ1-1, with TRBD1 as a possible D gene (5 bases). Trimming left V 5 bases short and J 1 base short, with 8 bases between. Germline CDR1 is MNHEY and CDR2 is SVGAGI. The CDR3 is 13 residues long. The CDR3 sequence is CASSTQANTEAFF. The CDR3 bases are TGTGCCAGCAGTACACAGGCGAACACTGAAGCTTTCTTT.

The chain carries TRBV19 and TRBJ1-2, with no clear D. This CDR3 is 13 amino acids long. Germline V gives CDR1 LNHDA, CDR2 SQIVND (reference sequence). Trimming removed 3 bases from V and 4 bases from J, with 9 bases in between. In DNA form, the CDR3 reads TGTGCCAGTAGTATTCGGGTGGCCTATGGCTACACCTTC. Translating gives CASSIRVAYGYTF. Combining the CDR3 with reference TRBV19 and TRBJ1-2 gives the whole variable domain DGGITQSPKYLFRKEGQNVTLSCEQNLNHDAMYWYRQDPGQGLRLIYYSQIVNDFQKGDIAEGYSVSREKKESFPLTVTSAQKNPTAFYLCASSIRVAYGYTFGSGTRLTVV.

The chain has TRBV29-1 and TRBJ1-1; the match to TRBD1 covers 7 bases. The CDR3 spans 13 residues. Germline lookup yields CDR1 SQVTM and CDR2 ANQGSEA. With 7 bases clipped from V and 5 bases from J, the junction kept 10 bases outside the gene matches. The CDR3 nucleotides are TGCAGCGCCGCGGAGGGGGCGCGTACTGAAGCTTTCTTT. The encoded protein is CSAAEGARTEAFF.